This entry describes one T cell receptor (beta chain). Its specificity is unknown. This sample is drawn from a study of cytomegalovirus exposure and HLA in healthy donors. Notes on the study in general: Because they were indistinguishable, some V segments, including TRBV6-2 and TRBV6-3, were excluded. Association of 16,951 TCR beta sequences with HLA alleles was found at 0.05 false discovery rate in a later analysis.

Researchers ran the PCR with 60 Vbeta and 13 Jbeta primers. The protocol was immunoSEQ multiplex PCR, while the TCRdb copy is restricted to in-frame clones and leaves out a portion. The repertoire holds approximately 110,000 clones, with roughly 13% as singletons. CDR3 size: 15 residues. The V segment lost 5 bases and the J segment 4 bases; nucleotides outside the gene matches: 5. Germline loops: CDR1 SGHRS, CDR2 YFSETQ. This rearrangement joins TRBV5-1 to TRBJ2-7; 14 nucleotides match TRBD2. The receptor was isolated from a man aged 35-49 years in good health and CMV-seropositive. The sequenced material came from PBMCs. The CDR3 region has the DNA TGCGCCAGCAGTGGGACTAGCGGGAGTGTGTACGAGCAGTACTTC. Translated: CASSGTSGSVYEQYF.